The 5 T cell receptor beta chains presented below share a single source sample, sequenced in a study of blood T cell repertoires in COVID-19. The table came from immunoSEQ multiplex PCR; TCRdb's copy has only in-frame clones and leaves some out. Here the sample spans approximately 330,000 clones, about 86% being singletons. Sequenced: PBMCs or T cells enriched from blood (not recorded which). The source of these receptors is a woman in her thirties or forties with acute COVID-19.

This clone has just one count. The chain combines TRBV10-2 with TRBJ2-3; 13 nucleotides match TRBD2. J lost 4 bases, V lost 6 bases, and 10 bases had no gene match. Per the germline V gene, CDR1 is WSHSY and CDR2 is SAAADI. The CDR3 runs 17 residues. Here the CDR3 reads CASRTSGRAWGADTQYF. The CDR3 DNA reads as TGCGCCAGCAGAACTAGCGGGAGGGCCTGGGGCGCAGATACGCAGTATTTT.

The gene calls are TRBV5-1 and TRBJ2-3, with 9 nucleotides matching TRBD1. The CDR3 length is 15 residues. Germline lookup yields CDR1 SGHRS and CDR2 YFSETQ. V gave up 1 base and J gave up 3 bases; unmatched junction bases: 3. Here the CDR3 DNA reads TGCGCCAGCAGCTTGACAGGGGGCTTTACAGATACGCAGTATTTT. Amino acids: CASSLTGGFTDTQYF. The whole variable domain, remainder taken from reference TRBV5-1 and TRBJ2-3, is KAGVTQTPRYLIKTRGQQVTLSCSPISGHRSVSWYQQTPGQGLQFLFEYFSETQRNKGNFPGRFSGRQFSNSRSEMNVSTLELGDSALYLCASSLTGGFTDTQYFGPGTRLTVL.

CDR3 loop: CASSTGQGQETQYF. Here the CDR3 DNA reads TGTGCCAGTAGTACCGGACAGGGCCAAGAGACCCAGTACTTC. The J gene is TRBJ2-5, the V gene TRBV19; 8 nucleotides agree with TRBD1. V was clipped by 4 bases and J by 1 base; unmatched bases: 2. CDR1 is LNHDA, CDR2 SQIVND, per germline (reference sequence). The CDR3 has 14 residues.

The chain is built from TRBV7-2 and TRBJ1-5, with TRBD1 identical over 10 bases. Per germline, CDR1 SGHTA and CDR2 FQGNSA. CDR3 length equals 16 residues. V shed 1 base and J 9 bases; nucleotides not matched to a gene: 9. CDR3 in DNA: TGTGCCAGCAGCTTAGGGGACAGGGGCCCAGATAGGCCCCAGCATTTT. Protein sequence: CASSLGDRGPDRPQHF.

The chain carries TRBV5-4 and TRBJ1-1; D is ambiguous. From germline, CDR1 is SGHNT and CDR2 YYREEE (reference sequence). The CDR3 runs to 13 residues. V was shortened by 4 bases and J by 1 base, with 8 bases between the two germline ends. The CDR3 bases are TGTGCCAGCAGCCATGACAAGAACACTGAAGCTTTCTTT. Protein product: CASSHDKNTEAFF. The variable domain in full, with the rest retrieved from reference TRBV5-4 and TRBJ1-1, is ETGVTQSPTHLIKTRGQQVTLRCSSQSGHNTVSWYQQALGQGPQFIFQYYREEENGRGNFPPRFSGLQFPNYSSELNVNALELDDSALYLCASSHDKNTEAFFGQGTRLTVV.